The present T cell receptor beta chain was sequenced within a study of T-cell reconstitution after alpha-beta-depleted transplantation in children. Study-wide results and limits: Surviving recipient T cells and thymic progenitors produced the high day-60 TCRbeta diversity seen in some patients. Several hundred expanded graft clones reportedly were the source of alpha-beta T cells about two months after transplant. The authors attributed T-cell counts and diversity one year after transplant mostly to newly produced T cells.

This sample's TCRbeta library carried unique molecular identifier barcodes. TCRdb re-called the PCR reads with MiXCR, one entry per CDR3 protein. The table has hundreds of thousands of distinct CDR3 sequences, roughly a tenth seen once. This CDR3 is built from 14 residues. Germline lookup yields CDR1 MNHEY and CDR2 SVGAGI. V lost 2 bases, J lost 5 bases, and 13 bases lay in between. This clonotype came up many times. Its antigen is not known. Here the sequenced sample was PBMCs, taken before TCRalphabeta/CD19-depleted stem cell transplant. The J gene is TRBJ2-7, the V gene TRBV6-5; D unresolved. The TCR originated in a child under 10 years old with inherited bone marrow failure, due to receive a stem cell transplant. CDR3: CASSYANVFNEQYF. In nucleotides, the CDR3 is TGTGCCAGCAGTTACGCGAACGTATTCAACGAGCAGTACTTC.